This record covers a single TCR beta chain. This sample is drawn from a study of blood T cell repertoires in COVID-19. Sequenced by immunoSEQ multiplex PCR; TCRdb stores in-frame clones only, minus some. Counted here are more than 85,000 clones, over 75% occurring once; the ten biggest clones make up about 2.7%. The V and J ends lost 0 bases and 2 bases, in that order; junction bases with no gene match: 2. Germline assignment: CDR1 GTSNPN and CDR2 SVGIG (reference sequence). The CDR3 totals 15 residues. The chain uses TRBV30 and TRBJ2-5, with 11 bases matching TRBD2. The sample comprised peripheral blood. The sequence derives from a woman at least 80 years old with acute or convalescent COVID-19. CDR3 protein: CAWSVGLAAQETQYF. The CDR3 DNA reads TGTGCCTGGAGTGTGGGACTAGCGGCACAAGAGACCCAGTACTTC.